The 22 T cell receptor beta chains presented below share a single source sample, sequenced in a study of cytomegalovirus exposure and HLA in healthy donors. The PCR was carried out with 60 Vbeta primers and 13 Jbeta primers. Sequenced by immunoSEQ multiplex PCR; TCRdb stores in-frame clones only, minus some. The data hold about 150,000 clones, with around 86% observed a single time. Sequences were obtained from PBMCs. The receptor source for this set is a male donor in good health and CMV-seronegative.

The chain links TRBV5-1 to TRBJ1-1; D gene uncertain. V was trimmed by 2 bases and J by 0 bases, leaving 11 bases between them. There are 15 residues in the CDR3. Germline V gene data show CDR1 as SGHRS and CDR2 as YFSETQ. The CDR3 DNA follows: TGCGCCAGCAGCTTCCGCGACTCTCTGAACACTGAAGCTTTCTTT. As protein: CASSFRDSLNTEAFF. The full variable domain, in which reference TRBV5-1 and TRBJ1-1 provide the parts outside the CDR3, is KAGVTQTPRYLIKTRGQQVTLSCSPISGHRSVSWYQQTPGQGLQFLFEYFSETQRNKGNFPGRFSGRQFSNSRSEMNVSTLELGDSALYLCASSFRDSLNTEAFFGQGTRLTVV.

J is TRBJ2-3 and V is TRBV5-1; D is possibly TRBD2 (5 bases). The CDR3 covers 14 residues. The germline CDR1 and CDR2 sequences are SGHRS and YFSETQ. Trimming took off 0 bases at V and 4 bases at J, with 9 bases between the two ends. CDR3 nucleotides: TGCGCCAGCAGCTTGGCCCTGGAGGCAGATACGCAGTATTTT. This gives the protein CASSLALEADTQYF. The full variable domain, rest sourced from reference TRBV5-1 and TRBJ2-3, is KAGVTQTPRYLIKTRGQQVTLSCSPISGHRSVSWYQQTPGQGLQFLFEYFSETQRNKGNFPGRFSGRQFSNSRSEMNVSTLELGDSALYLCASSLALEADTQYFGPGTRLTVL.

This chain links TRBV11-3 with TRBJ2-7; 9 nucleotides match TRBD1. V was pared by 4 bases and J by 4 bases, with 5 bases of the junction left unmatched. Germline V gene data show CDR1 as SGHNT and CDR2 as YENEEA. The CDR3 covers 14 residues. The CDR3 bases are TGTGCCAGCAGCTCGGGACAGGGAGGGTACGAGCAGTACTTC. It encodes CASSSGQGGYEQYF.

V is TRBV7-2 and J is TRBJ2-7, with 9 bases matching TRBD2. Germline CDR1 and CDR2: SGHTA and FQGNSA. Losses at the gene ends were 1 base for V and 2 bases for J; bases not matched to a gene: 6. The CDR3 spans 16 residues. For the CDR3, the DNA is TGTGCCAGCAGCTTAGTTGGCGGCGGGGGGGCCTACGAGCAGTACTTC. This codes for CASSLVGGGGAYEQYF.

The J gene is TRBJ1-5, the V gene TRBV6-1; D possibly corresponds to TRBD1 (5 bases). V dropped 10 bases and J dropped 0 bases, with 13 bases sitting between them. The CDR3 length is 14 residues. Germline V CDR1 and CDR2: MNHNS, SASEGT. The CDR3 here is CATMGQTSNQPQHF. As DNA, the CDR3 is TGTGCCACTATGGGGCAGACTAGCAATCAGCCCCAGCATTTT.

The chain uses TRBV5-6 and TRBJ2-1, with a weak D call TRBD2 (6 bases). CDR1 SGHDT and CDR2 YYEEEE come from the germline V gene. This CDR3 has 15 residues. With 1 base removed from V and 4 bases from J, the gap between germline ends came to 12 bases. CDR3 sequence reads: CASSLTSTGYNEQFF. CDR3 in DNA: TGTGCCAGCAGCTTGACTAGCACTGGTTACAATGAGCAGTTCTTC.

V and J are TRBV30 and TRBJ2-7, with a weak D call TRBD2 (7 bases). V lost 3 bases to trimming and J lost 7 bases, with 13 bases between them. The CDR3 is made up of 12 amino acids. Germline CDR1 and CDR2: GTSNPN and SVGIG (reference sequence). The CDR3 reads CAWSRGAGEQYF. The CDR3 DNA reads TGTGCCTGGAGCCGGGGGGCCGGGGAGCAGTACTTC.

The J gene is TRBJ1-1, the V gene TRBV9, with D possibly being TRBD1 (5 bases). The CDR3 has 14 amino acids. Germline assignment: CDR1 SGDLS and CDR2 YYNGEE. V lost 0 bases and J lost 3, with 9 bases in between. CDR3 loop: CASSVVGGDTEAFF. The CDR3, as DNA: TGTGCCAGCAGCGTAGTCGGGGGAGACACTGAAGCTTTCTTT.

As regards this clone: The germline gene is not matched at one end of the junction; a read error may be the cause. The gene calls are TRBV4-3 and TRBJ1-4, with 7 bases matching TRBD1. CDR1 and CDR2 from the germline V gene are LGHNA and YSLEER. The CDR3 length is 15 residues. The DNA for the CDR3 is TGCGCCAGCAGCCGCCGGACAGGATTTAGAGAAAGACTGTTTTTT. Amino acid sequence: CASSRRTGFRERLFF.

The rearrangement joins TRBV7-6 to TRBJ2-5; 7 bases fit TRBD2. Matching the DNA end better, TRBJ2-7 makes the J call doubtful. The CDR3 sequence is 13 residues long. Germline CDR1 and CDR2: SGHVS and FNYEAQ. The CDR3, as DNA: TGTGCCAGCAGCTTGTCAGGGAGGGGCGAGCAGTACTTC. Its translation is CASSLSGRGEQYF.

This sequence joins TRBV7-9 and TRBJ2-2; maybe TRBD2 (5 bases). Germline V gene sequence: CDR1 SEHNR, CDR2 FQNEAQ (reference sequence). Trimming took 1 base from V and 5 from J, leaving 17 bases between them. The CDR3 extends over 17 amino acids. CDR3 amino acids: CASSLELRQRGTGELFF. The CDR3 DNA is TGTGCCAGCAGCTTAGAGCTGAGACAAAGAGGGACCGGGGAGCTGTTTTTT.

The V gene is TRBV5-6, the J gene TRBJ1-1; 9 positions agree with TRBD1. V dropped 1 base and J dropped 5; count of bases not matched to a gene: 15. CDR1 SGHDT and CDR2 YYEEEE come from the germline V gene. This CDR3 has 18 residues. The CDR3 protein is CASSLKVGTGLSWTEAFF. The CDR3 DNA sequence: TGTGCCAGCAGCTTGAAAGTAGGGACAGGGCTGTCATGGACTGAAGCTTTCTTT.

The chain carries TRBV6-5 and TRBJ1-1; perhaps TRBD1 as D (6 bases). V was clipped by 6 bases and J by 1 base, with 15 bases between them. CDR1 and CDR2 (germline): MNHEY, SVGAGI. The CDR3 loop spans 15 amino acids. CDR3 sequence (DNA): TGTGCCAGCAGAATTCGGACAGTACGGAACACTGAAGCTTTCTTT. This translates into CASRIRTVRNTEAFF.

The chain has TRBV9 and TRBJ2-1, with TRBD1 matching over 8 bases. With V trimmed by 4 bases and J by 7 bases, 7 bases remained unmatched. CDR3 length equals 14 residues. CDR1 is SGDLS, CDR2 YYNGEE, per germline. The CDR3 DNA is TGTGCCAGCAGCCCCAGGACAGGGCGTAATGAGCAGTTCTTC. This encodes CASSPRTGRNEQFF.

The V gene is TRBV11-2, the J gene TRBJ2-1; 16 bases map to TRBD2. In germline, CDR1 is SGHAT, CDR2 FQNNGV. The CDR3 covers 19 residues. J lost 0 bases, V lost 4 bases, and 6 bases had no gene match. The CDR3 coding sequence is TGTGCCAGCAGCTCCTCGGGACTAGCGGGGGGGAGCTCCTACAATGAGCAGTTCTTC. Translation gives CASSSSGLAGGSSYNEQFF.

The CDR3 spells CASSLNQGTDTQYF. CDR3 bases: TGCGCCAGCAGCTTGAATCAGGGGACAGATACGCAGTATTTT. V and J are TRBV5-1 and TRBJ2-3; TRBD1 is a possible D gene (6 bases). CDR3 size: 14 residues. V lost 1 base and J lost 3, with 9 bases in between. Per germline, CDR1 SGHRS and CDR2 YFSETQ.

CDR3 DNA: TGTGCCAGCAGCTTAAACCGGGACACTAACACCGGGGAGCTGTTTTTT. Encoded protein: CASSLNRDTNTGELFF. The genes are TRBV7-9 and TRBJ2-2; TRBD1 might be the D (6 bases). Deletions cut 2 bases from V and 2 bases from J, with 12 bases between. This CDR3 has 16 residues. Per the germline V gene, CDR1 is SEHNR and CDR2 is FQNEAQ (reference sequence).

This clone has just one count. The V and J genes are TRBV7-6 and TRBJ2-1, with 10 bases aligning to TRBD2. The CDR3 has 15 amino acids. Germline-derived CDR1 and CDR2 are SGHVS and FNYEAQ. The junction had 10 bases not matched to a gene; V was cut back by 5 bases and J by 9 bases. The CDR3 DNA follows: TGTGCCAGCAGCCCCTATAGCGGGGGGCAAGGTGAGCAGTTCTTC. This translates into CASSPYSGGQGEQFF.

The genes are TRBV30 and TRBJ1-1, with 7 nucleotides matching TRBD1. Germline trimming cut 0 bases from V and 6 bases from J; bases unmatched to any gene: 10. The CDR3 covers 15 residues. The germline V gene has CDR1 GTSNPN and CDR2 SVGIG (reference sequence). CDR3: CAWSVRRQGSSEAFF. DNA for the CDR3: TGTGCCTGGAGTGTACGACGACAGGGTAGCTCTGAAGCTTTCTTT. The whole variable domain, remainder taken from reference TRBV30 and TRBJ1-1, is SQTIHQWPATLVQPVGSPLSLECTVEGTSNPNLYWYRQAAGRGLQLLFYSVGIGQISSEVPQNLSASRPQDRQFILSSKKLLLSDSGFYLCAWSVRRQGSSEAFFGQGTRLTVV.

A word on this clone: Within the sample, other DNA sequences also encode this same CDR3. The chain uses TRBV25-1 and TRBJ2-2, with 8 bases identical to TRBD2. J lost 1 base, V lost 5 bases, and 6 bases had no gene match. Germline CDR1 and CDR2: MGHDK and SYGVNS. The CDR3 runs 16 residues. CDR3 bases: TGTGCCAGCAGTTGGACCGGGGGGGGGAACACCGGGGAGCTGTTTTTT. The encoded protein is CASSWTGGGNTGELFF.

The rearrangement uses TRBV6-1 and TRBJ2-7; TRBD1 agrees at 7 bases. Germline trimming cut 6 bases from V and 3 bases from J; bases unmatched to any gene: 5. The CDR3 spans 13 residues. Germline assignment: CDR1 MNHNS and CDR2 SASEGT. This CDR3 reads CASRTGYVYEQYF. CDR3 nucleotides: TGTGCCAGCAGGACAGGGTACGTCTACGAGCAGTACTTC.

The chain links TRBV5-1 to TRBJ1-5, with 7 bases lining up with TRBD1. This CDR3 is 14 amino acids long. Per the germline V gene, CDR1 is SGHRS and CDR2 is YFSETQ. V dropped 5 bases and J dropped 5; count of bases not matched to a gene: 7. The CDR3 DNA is TGCGCCAGCAGACCGGACAGGAGGGATCAGCCCCAGCATTTT. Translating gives CASRPDRRDQPQHF.